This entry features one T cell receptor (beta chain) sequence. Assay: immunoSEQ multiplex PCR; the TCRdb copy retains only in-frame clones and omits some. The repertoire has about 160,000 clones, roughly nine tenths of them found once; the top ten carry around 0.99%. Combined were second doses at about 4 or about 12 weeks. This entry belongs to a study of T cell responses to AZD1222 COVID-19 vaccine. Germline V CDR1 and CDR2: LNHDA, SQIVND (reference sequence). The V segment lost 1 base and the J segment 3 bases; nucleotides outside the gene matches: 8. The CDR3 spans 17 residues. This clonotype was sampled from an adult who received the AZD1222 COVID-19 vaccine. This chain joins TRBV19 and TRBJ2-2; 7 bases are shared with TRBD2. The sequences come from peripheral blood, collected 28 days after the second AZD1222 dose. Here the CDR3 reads CASSIGRGGRDTGELFF. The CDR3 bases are TGTGCCAGTAGTATAGGTCGGGGAGGGCGGGACACCGGGGAGCTGTTTTTT.